What follows is one TCR beta chain and its context. Its cognate antigen is unknown. This record comes from a study of CD8+CD57+ T cells in acquired aplastic anemia. The study's findings and limits: Patients and controls shared about 27 CD8+ CDR3 sequences.

The CDR3 totals 13 residues. Trimming removed 2 bases from V and 6 bases from J; junction bases left unmatched: 1. The V gene's germline CDR1 is SGHVS and CDR2 FQNEAQ. According to the study, genomic DNA was the template for TCR beta VDJ and CDR3 profiling. In TCRdb, the reads were re-called with MiXCR into one record per CDR3 protein. This table has 200,000 or so distinct CDR3 sequences, around 66% appearing once. Material for sequencing was sorted CD4+, CD8+, or CD8+CD57+ T cells (not recorded which) from PBMCs. The V and J genes are TRBV7-8 and TRBJ2-3; 8 bases align to TRBD1. The TCR was taken from a human donor with severe aplastic anemia or a healthy control (not recorded which). The DNA of the CDR3 is TGTGCCAGCAGCTTACGACAGGGGGATACGCAGTATTTT. It codes for CASSLRQGDTQYF. Filled out from reference TRBV7-8 and TRBJ2-3, the complete variable domain reads GAGVSQSPRYKVAKRGQDVALRCDPISGHVSLFWYQQALGQGPEFLTYFQNEAQLDKSGLPSDRFFAERPEGSVSTLKIQRTQQEDSAVYLCASSLRQGDTQYFGPGTRLTVL.